This TCR beta chain was identified during a study of T-cell reconstitution after alpha-beta-depleted transplantation in children. Findings of the study overall: A year had passed since transplant, and T-cell counts and diversity by then came mostly from newly produced T cells. From surviving recipient T cells and thymic progenitors came the high day-60 TCRbeta diversity observed in some patients. The origin of alpha-beta T cells about two months after transplant was reportedly several hundred expanded graft clones.

The library targeted TCRbeta and was prepared with unique molecular identifiers. Using its own MiXCR run on the PCR reads, TCRdb lists one record per CDR3 protein. The profile shows hundreds of thousands of distinct CDR3 sequences, 15% to 20% of them singletons. V dropped 2 bases and J dropped 4; count of bases not matched to a gene: 6. The CDR3 is 16 residues long. CDR1 is SGHAT and CDR2 is FQNNGV in the germline V gene. Regarding this clonotype: Antigen unknown.

This sample comprised PBMCs, mostly from graft donor cells, obtained 360 days after TCRalphabeta/CD19-depleted stem cell transplant. The chain employs TRBV11-2 and TRBJ2-5; 11 bases line up with TRBD2. This TCR came from a male patient aged 2-10 years who had a stem cell transplant for acute lymphoblastic leukemia, so the T cells may come from the graft donor. The DNA of the CDR3 is TGTGCCAGCAGCTTAAGTAGCGGGAGGGCCGGAGAGACCCAGTACTTC. Translation: CASSLSSGRAGETQYF.